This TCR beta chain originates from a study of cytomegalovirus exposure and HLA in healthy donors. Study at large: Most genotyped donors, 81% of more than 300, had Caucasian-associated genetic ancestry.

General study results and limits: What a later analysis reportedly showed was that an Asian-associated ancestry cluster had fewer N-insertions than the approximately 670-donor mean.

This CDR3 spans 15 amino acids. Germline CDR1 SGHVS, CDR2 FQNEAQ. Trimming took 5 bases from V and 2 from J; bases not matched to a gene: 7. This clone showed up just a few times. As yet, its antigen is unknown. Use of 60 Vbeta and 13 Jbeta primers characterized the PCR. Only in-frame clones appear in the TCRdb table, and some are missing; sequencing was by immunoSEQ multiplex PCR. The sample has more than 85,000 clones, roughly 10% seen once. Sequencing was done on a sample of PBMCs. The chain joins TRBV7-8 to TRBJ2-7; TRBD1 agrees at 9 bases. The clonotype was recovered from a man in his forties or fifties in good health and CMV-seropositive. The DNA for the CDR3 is TGTGCCAGCAGCGCACAGGGGGCTGGACCCTACGAGCAGTACTTC. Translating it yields CASSAQGAGPYEQYF.